This T cell receptor beta chain was profiled in a study of cytomegalovirus exposure and HLA in healthy donors. With 60 Vbeta and 13 Jbeta primers, the PCR was carried out. Profiled with immunoSEQ multiplex PCR; TCRdb holds only in-frame clones, not every one. Of under 130,000 clones in the sample, 65% to 85% were seen once. Findings of the study overall: Several of the most significant clusters appeared linked to common viral pathogens, based on a later analysis. Accounts indicate the classifier identified cytomegalovirus status with strong specificity and sensitivity.

This CDR3 is built from 12 residues. V lost 1 base, J lost 11 bases, and 11 bases lay in between. CDR1 and CDR2 (germline): SEHNR, FQNEAQ (reference sequence). About this clone: Its antigen is not known.

The sequencing sample was made of PBMCs. This sequence originates from a man between 18 and 35 years old in good health and CMV-seronegative. The chain joins TRBV7-9 to TRBJ1-1; D is ambiguous. CDR3: CASSLDAVRAFF. Here the CDR3 DNA reads TGTGCCAGCAGCTTAGATGCGGTGAGGGCTTTCTTT.